The 5 T cell receptor beta chains given below trace back to one sample, sequenced in a study of regulatory T cells in long-lasting Graves disease. Time point described: newly diagnosed GD, antithyroid drugs for less than 3 months. Making the TCR library involved RNA that had been extracted from PBMCs. For TCR beta, libraries came from iRepertoire HTBI primers and Arm-PCR of CDR3 regions. TCRdb ran MiXCR on the multiplex PCR reads and lists one entry per CDR3 protein. The table includes about 560,000 distinct CDR3 sequences, around 16% detected once. These same data were also listed under a study on T cells in Graves' hyperthyroidism and ophthalmopathy.

The specimen comprised peripheral blood mononuclear cells (PBMCs), sampled at new diagnosis, from a patient treated with antithyroid drugs. These receptors all stem from a man aged 18 to 30 with Graves disease.

This CDR3 reads CASSLVLAGEYYAYNEQFF. CDR3 DNA sequence: TGTGCCAGCAGCTTGGTGCTAGCGGGAGAGTATTACGCCTACAATGAGCAGTTCTTC. The chain recombines TRBV5-4 with TRBJ2-1, with TRBD2 matching over 10 bases. Germline values: CDR1 SGHNT, CDR2 YYREEE (reference sequence). Trimming cost V 0 bases and J 2 bases; bases outside gene matches: 11. The length of the CDR3 is 19 residues.

The genes are TRBV7-9 and TRBJ2-1; the match to TRBD2 covers 14 bases. CDR3 length: 22 amino acids. CDR1 is SEHNR, CDR2 FQNEAQ, per germline (reference sequence). V lost 5 bases to trimming and J lost 1 base; unmatched junction nucleotides: 19. CDR3 residues: CASSRTRGEGTSGRWSYNEQFF. The DNA of the CDR3 is TGTGCCAGCAGCCGCACCCGCGGGGAGGGGACTAGCGGGAGATGGTCCTACAATGAGCAGTTCTTC.

This clonotype showed up just a few times. The genes are TRBV19 and TRBJ2-3; possible D gene TRBD1, 6 bases. The J call may be incorrect, as the DNA end agrees better with TRBJ2-7. The CDR3 loop spans 15 amino acids. CDR1 LNHDA and CDR2 SQIVND come from the germline V gene (reference sequence). CDR3 protein: CASSIKPGHRLEQYF. DNA for the CDR3: TGTGCCAGTAGTATTAAACCGGGACACCGGCTCGAGCAGTACTTC.

This clonotype was seen many times. The chain couples TRBV12-3 or TRBV12-4 to TRBJ1-1; D is perhaps TRBD1 (6 bases). The ends were cut back, 9 bases at V and 1 base at J, with 24 bases in the middle. This CDR3 has 17 amino acids. The CDR3 DNA sequence: TGTGCCAGTAGACCCGCAGGGGCCCCAAGAGGGAACACTGAAGCTTTCTTT. It is translated as CASRPAGAPRGNTEAFF.

Details on this clonotype: This may arise from a read error, as a much more abundant clone is one base away. The chain has TRBV29-1 and TRBJ2-7; unclear D gene. This CDR3 comprises 11 residues. Germline CDR1 and CDR2: SQVTM and ANQGSEA. V was trimmed by 7 bases and J by 7 bases, leaving 14 bases between them. CDR3 coding DNA: TGCAGCGCTCGAGCCCTGAGGGAGCAGTACTTC. It encodes CSARALREQYF.